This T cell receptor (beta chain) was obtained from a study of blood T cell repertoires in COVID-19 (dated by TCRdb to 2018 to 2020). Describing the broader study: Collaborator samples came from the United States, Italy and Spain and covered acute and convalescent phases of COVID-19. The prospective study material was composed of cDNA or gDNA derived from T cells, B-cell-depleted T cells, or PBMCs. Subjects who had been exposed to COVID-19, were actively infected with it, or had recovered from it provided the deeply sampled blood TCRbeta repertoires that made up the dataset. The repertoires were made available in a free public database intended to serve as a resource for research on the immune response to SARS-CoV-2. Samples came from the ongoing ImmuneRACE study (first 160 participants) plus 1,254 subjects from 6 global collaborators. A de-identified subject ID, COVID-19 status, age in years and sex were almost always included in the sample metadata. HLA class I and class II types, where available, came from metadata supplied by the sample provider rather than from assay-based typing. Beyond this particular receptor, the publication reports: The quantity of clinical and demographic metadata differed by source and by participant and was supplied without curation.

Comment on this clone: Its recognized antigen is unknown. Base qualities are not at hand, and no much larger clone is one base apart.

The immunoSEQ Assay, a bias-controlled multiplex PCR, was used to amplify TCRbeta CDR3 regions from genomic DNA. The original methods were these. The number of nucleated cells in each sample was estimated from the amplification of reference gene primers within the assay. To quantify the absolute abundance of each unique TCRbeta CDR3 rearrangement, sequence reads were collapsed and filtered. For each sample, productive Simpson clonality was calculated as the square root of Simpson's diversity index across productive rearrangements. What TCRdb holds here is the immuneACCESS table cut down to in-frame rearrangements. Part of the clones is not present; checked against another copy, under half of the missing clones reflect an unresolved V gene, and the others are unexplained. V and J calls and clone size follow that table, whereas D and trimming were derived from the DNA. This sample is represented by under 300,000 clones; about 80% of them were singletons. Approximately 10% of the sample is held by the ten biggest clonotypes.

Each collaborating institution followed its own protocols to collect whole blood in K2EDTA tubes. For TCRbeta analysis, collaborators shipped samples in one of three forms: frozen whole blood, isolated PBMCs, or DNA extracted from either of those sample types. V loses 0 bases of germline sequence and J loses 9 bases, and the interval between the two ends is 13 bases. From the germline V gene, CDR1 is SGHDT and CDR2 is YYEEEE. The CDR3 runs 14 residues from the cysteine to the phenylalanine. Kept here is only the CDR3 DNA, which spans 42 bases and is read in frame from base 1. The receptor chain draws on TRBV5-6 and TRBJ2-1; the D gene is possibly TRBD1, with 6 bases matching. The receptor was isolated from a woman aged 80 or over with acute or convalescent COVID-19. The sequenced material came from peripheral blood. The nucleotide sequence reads TGTGCCAGCAGCTTGGCTAACAGGGTGGGTGAGCAGTTCTTC. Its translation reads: CASSLANRVGEQFF.